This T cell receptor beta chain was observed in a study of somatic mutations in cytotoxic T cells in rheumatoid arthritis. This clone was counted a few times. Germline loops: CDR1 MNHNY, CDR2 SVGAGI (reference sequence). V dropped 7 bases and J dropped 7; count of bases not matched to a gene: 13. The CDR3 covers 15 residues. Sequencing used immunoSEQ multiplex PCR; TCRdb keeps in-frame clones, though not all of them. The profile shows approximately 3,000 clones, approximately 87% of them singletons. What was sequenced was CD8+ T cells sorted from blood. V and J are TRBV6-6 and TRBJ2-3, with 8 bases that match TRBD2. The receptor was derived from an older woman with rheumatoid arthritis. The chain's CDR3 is CASIPSSGEEYTQYF. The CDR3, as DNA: TGTGCCAGCATCCCGAGTAGCGGGGAAGAGTATACGCAGTATTTT.